The 15 T cell receptor beta chains reported below all come from one sample, sequenced in a study of regulatory T cells in long-lasting Graves disease. Time point meaning: persistent/refractory GD, antithyroid drugs over 5 years with positive TRAb. The TCR library was made from RNA extracted from PBMCs. To make TCR beta libraries, researchers used iRepertoire HTBI primers and Arm-PCR of CDR3 regions. MiXCR, applied by TCRdb to the multiplex PCR reads, yields one record per CDR3 protein. The sample has 310,000 or so distinct CDR3 sequences; around a fifth are singletons. The input for sequencing was peripheral blood mononuclear cells (PBMCs), taken when the disease was refractory, from a patient treated with antithyroid drugs. Receptors originate from a female donor with Graves disease.

This sequence joins TRBV24-1 and TRBJ2-2, with D perhaps matching TRBD2 (5 bases). CDR1 and CDR2 from the germline V gene are KGHDR and SFDVKD. The V gene lost 7 bases and the J gene lost 1 base, with 6 bases spanning the gap. This CDR3 is 13 amino acids long. The DNA for the CDR3 is TGTGCCACCAGAAGCGGGAACACCGGGGAGCTGTTTTTT. It is translated as CATRSGNTGELFF.

In the case of this clonotype: This may come from a read error, since a much larger clone is one base off. V and J are TRBV28 and TRBJ1-2, with 7 bases aligning to TRBD1. The germline CDR1 and CDR2 sequences are MDHEN and SYDVKM. This CDR3 has 17 residues. V lost 4 bases, J lost 0 bases, and 11 bases stayed unmatched. In DNA, the CDR3 is TGTGCCAGCAGTTCCTTGGGACAGCGAGAAACTAACTATGGCTACACCTTC. Translation gives CASSSLGQRETNYGYTF.

This clonotype appeared many times. The chain is built from TRBV28 and TRBJ2-6; 8 bases are a match to TRBD1. V shed 5 bases and J 4 bases; nucleotides not matched to a gene: 7. This CDR3 comprises 16 residues. CDR1 and CDR2 (germline): MDHEN, SYDVKM. The CDR3 DNA reads TGTGCCAGCAGTGGACAGGGTGGTGTGGGGGCCAACGTCCTGACTTTC. Amino acids: CASSGQGGVGANVLTF.

This clonotype was counted ten times or more. The V and J genes are TRBV12-3 or TRBV12-4 and TRBJ2-7, with a possible D match to TRBD2 (5 bases). With 6 bases removed from V and 5 bases from J, the gap between germline ends came to 11 bases. The CDR3 length is 12 residues. The CDR3 region is CASSRPGNEQYF. The DNA for the CDR3 is TGTGCCAGCAGCCGCCCCGGGAACGAGCAGTACTTC.

CDR3 region: CASSRAGQKETQYF. The DNA of the CDR3 is TGTGCCAGCAGCAGAGCCGGACAGAAAGAGACCCAGTACTTC. This chain joins TRBV11-2 and TRBJ2-5; maybe TRBD1 (6 bases). The CDR3 is 14 amino acids. Trimming removed 5 bases at V and 3 bases at J, with 13 bases between. The germline V gene has CDR1 SGHAT and CDR2 FQNNGV. Based on the CDR3 plus reference TRBV11-2 and TRBJ2-5, the full variable domain is EAGVAQSPRYKIIEKRQSVAFWCNPISGHATLYWYQQILGQGPKLLIQFQNNGVVDDSQLPKDRFSAERLKGVDSTLKIQPAKLEDSAVYLCASSRAGQKETQYFGPGTRLLVL.

The V gene is TRBV19, the J gene TRBJ1-6, with a possible D match to TRBD1 (5 bases). The length of the CDR3 is 13 residues. The germline gives CDR1 LNHDA, CDR2 SQIVND (reference sequence). V was pared by 6 bases and J by 8 bases, with 11 bases between. DNA for the CDR3: TGTGCCAGTAGACGGGGCGAGGATTCACCCCTCCACTTT. Its translation: CASRRGEDSPLHF.

This clonotype was picked up a small number of times. The rearrangement joins TRBV5-1 to TRBJ2-7; 7 bases map to TRBD1. The CDR3 is made up of 15 amino acids. In germline, CDR1 is SGHRS, CDR2 YFSETQ. V shed 3 bases and J 3 bases; nucleotides not matched to a gene: 9. CDR3 DNA: TGCGCCAGCAGCTCACAGGGACAGATAGGCTACGAGCAGTACTTC. This sequence encodes CASSSQGQIGYEQYF.

This clonotype came up many times. CDR3 sequence reads: CASSLGSTGEKLFF. DNA for the CDR3: TGTGCCAGCAGTTTGGGATCAACGGGTGAAAAACTGTTTTTT. The rearrangement links TRBV28 to TRBJ1-4, with D uncertain. V gave up 3 bases and J gave up 7 bases, with 12 bases separating them. The CDR3 is 14 amino acids. Germline values: CDR1 MDHEN, CDR2 SYDVKM.

This clonotype was recorded a few times. The chain is built from TRBV7-9 and TRBJ1-1; no firm D call. Germline V gene sequence: CDR1 SEHNR, CDR2 FQNEAQ (reference sequence). V lost 1 base, J lost 7 bases, and 7 bases lay in between. The length of the CDR3 is 12 residues. The DNA of the CDR3 is TGTGCCAGCAGCTTAGTTGACGGTGAAGCTTTCTTT. This encodes CASSLVDGEAFF.

This clonotype was detected many times. The genes are TRBV28 and TRBJ2-7; D possibly matches TRBD1 or TRBD2 (5 bases each). With 7 bases removed from V and 2 bases from J, the gap between germline ends came to 18 bases. This CDR3 has 15 amino acids. Looked up from germline, CDR1 is MDHEN and CDR2 is SYDVKM. CDR3 in DNA: TGTGCCAGCATCTCATGGGGGACGGAAACCTACGAGCAGTACTTC. Translation: CASISWGTETYEQYF.

This clonotype was picked up many times. The V and J genes are TRBV6-1 and TRBJ2-2; 7 nucleotides agree with TRBD2. From germline, CDR1 is MNHNS and CDR2 SASEGT. This CDR3 region has 15 residues. Trimming took 3 bases from V and 3 from J; bases not matched to a gene: 4. The CDR3 region is CASSESGRDTGELFF. In DNA, the CDR3 is TGTGCCAGCAGTGAGTCGGGGAGGGACACCGGGGAGCTGTTTTTT.

This clonotype was recorded at least ten times. This chain connects TRBV29-1 to TRBJ1-1; 7 bases line up with TRBD1. From germline, CDR1 is SQVTM and CDR2 ANQGSEA. The CDR3 loop spans 12 amino acids. The V segment lost 6 bases and the J segment 3 bases; nucleotides outside the gene matches: 4. CDR3 in amino acids: CSVATGYTEAFF. CDR3 DNA: TGCAGCGTGGCGACAGGGTACACTGAAGCTTTCTTT. The full variable domain, rest sourced from reference TRBV29-1 and TRBJ1-1, is SAVISQKPSRDICQRGTSLTIQCQVDSQVTMMFWYRQQPGQSLTLIATANQGSEATYESGFVIDKFPISRPNLTFSTLTVSNMSPEDSSIYLCSVATGYTEAFFGQGTRLTVV.

The chain employs TRBV29-1 and TRBJ2-2; D is uncertain. V was clipped by 4 bases and J by 3 bases, with 21 bases between them. This CDR3 comprises 17 residues. Germline V gives CDR1 SQVTM, CDR2 ANQGSEA. CDR3 bases: TGCAGCGTTGTAGGGTATGGCAGCCGAACAGACACCGGGGAGCTGTTTTTT. It translates to CSVVGYGSRTDTGELFF.

This clonotype was seen more than once but under ten times. The chain recombines TRBV3-1 with TRBJ1-2; D is unresolved. Germline V gene data show CDR1 as LGHDT and CDR2 as YNNKEL (reference sequence). Trimming removed 3 bases from V and 3 bases from J, with 14 bases in between. The CDR3 is 15 amino acids. The CDR3 nucleotides read TGTGCCAGCAGCCAGATTCTGGGGAGGGACTATGGCTACACCTTC. The encoded protein is CASSQILGRDYGYTF.

This clonotype was found a few times. At one of its ends the junction is not consistent with the germline gene, which may arise from a read error. The chain combines TRBV27 with TRBJ2-7; D not resolved. There are 15 residues in the CDR3. The germline V gene encodes CDR1 MNHEY and CDR2 SMNVEV (reference sequence). The chain's CDR3 is CASRPRPAEIHEQHF. Written as DNA, the CDR3 is TGTGCCAGCAGACCCCGACCCGCAGAGATCCACGAGCAGCACTTC.